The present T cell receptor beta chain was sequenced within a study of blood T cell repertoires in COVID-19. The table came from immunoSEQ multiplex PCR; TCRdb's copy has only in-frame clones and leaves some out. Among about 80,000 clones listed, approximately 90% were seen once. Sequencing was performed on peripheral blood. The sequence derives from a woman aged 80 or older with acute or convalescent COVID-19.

CDR3 region: CASRVQGTYEQYF. CDR3 nucleotide sequence: TGTGCCAGCAGGGTCCAGGGTACCTACGAGCAGTACTTC. The chain carries TRBV6-5 and TRBJ2-7, with D possibly being TRBD1 (5 bases). Trimming cost V 6 bases and J 2 bases, with 11 bases left between them. The germline CDR1 and CDR2 sequences are MNHEY and SVGAGI. The CDR3 loop spans 13 amino acids.